This T cell receptor beta chain was found in a study of CD8 T cells in Susac syndrome. Trimming took 6 bases from V and 5 from J, leaving 13 bases between them. Germline V gene sequence: CDR1 LNHDA, CDR2 SQIVND (reference sequence). The CDR3 loop spans 13 amino acids. Sequencing targeted TCR beta in T cells from blood (CD8+ and CD4+). Healthy donors, matched for age and sex, constituted the control group. It was negative isolation that provided the CD8+ and CD4+ T cells, whereas TEMRA cells were enriched by FACS. With random hexamers, reverse transcription was performed on about 0.5 to 1 ug of RNA. Multiplex PCR with immunoSEQ amplified the TCR beta CDR3 across 54 Vbeta and 13 Jbeta. TCRdb recomputed calls from the immunoSEQ multiplex PCR reads with MiXCR, one row per CDR3 protein. This table has around 56,000 distinct CDR3 sequences, over 85% appearing once.

The sample comprised CD8+ T cells from PBMCs. The chain joins TRBV19 to TRBJ1-1; D call uncertain. This receptor was obtained from a human donor in good health. CDR3 in amino acids: CASRGSLVTEAFF. CDR3 in DNA: TGTGCCAGTAGGGGGTCGCTGGTAACTGAAGCTTTCTTT.